The clone carrying this T cell receptor beta chain appeared once. Looked up from germline, CDR1 is MNHEY and CDR2 is SMNVEV (reference sequence). V gave up 5 bases and J gave up 7 bases, with 22 bases separating them. The CDR3 has 16 amino acids. The data are from a study of blood T cell repertoires in COVID-19. Overall study: Sites across the United States, Italy and Spain contributed samples from acute and convalescent COVID-19. Sources were T cells, B-cell-depleted T cells, or PBMCs; the material itself was cDNA or gDNA.

In the original analysis: Reference gene primer amplification gave nucleated cell count estimates. Libraries were prepared by immunoSEQ multiplex PCR; TCRdb keeps only in-frame clonotypes and omits some of them. For V, J and clone size, that table is used; D and trimming come from the DNA. The sample lists 200,000 or so clones, approximately 79% occurring once. The chain has TRBV27 and TRBJ2-3; TRBD1 might be the D (5 bases). Sequenced: peripheral blood. The TCR sequence derives from a man aged 55 to 70 with active or convalescent COVID-19. CDR3 DNA sequence: TGTGCCAGCAGTCAGAGACAGTTCTACCCCCTCTATACGCAGTATTTT. This translates into CASSQRQFYPLYTQYF.